This TCR beta chain was sequenced for a study of blood T cell repertoires in COVID-19. Study as a whole: Nucleic acid was either cDNA or gDNA, and it came from T cells, B-cell-depleted T cells, or PBMCs.

Per germline, CDR1 SGHVS and CDR2 FNYEAQ. V gave up 6 bases and J gave up 1 base, with 7 bases separating them. The CDR3 is 14 residues long. Data came from immunoSEQ multiplex PCR; TCRdb stores just in-frame clones and leaves some out. The data hold roughly 200,000 clones, with about three quarters observed a single time. Sequenced material: peripheral blood. The chain joins TRBV7-6 to TRBJ1-6; D is possibly TRBD1 (5 bases). The source of this sequence is a woman aged 50 to 60 with active or convalescent COVID-19. The CDR3 reads CASSTGSYNSPLHF. The CDR3 nucleotides read TGTGCCAGCAGTACAGGTTCCTATAATTCACCCCTCCACTTT.